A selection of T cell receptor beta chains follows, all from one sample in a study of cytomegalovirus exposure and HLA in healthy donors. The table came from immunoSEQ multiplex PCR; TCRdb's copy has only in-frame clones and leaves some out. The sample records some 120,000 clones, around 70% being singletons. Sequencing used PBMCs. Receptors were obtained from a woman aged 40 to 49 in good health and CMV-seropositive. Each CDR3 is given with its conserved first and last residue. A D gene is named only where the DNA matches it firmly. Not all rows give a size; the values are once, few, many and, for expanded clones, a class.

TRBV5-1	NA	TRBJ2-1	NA	TGCGCCAGCGCCACTATAGGCTTCAATGAGCAGTTCTTC	CASATIGFNEQFF
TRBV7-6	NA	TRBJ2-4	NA	TGTGCCAGCAGTCCTCAACCGCCGGGACACCCAAAAAACATTCAGTACTTC	CASSPQPPGHPKNIQYF
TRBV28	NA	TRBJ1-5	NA	TGTGCCAGCAGTTTCCCTCGGACAGTCAATCAGCCCCAGCATTTT	CASSFPRTVNQPQHF
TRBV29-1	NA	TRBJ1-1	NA	TGCAGCGTTGAATGGGCAGGGGATGGTGAAGCTTTCTTT	CSVEWAGDGEAFF
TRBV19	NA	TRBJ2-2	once	TGTGCCAGTACCCGAGGGGGTGGGTTGGGGGAGCTGTTTTTT	CASTRGGGLGELFF
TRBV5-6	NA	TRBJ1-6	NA	TGTGCCAGCAGCTTGGGGCCGGGGAATTTGAATTCACCCCTCCACTTT	CASSLGPGNLNSPLHF
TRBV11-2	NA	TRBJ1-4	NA	TGTGCCAGCAGCCCCCGTGGTAGCGAAAAACTGTTTTTT	CASSPRGSEKLFF
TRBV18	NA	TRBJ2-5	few	TGTGCCAGCTCCGGGGGACAGCAAGAGACCCAGTACTTC	CASSGGQQETQYF
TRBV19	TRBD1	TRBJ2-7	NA	TGTGCCAGTAGTCCTCGAGGACAGGGGGCGCTTGAGCAGTACTTC	CASSPRGQGALEQYF
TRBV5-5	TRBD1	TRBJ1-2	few	TGTGCCAGCAGCTTGGAACAGGGGAACTATGGCTACACCTTC	CASSLEQGNYGYTF
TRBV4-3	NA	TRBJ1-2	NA	TGCGCCAGCAGCCCAACAGGGTCGTATGGTTACACCTTC	CASSPTGSYGYTF
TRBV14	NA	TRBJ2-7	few	TGTGCCAGCAGCCTCGACCTAGTGAACGAGCAGTACTTC	CASSLDLVNEQYF
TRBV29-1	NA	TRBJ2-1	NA	TGCAGCCTTAAGGGGGGAGGGCCCTTGAATGAGCAGTTCTTC	CSLKGGGPLNEQFF
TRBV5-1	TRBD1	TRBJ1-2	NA	TGCGCCAGCAGCTTGCTATCTTCCCCGGGACAGACCGACTATGGCTACACCTTC	CASSLLSSPGQTDYGYTF
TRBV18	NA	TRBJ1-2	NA	TGTGCCAGCTCACCAGGGACATCGAACCACTATGGCTACACCTTC	CASSPGTSNHYGYTF
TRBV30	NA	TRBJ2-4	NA	TGTGCCTGGCGCGGAGCCAAAAACATTCAGTACTTC	CAWRGAKNIQYF
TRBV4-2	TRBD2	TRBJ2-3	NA	TGTGCCAGCAGCCAAAACCCGGGACTAGCGGACGAGGATACGCAGTATTTT	CASSQNPGLADEDTQYF
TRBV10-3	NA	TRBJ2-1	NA	TGTGCCATCAGTCGGGGGGGGCCGGGACAGGGCTACAATGAGCAGTTCTTC	CAISRGGPGQGYNEQFF
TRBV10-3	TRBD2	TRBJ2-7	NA	TGTGCCATCAGTGAGTCCAGCGGGAGTTCCTACGAGCAGTACTTC	CAISESSGSSYEQYF
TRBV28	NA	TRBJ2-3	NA	TGTGCCACGGTTCGCCAGGAATCTAGCACAGATACGCAGTATTTT	CATVRQESSTDTQYF
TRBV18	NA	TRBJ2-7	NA	TGTGCCAGCTCACCACCGGCACACTACGAGCAGTACTTC	CASSPPAHYEQYF
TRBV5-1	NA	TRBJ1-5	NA	TGCGCCAGCAGTAATGATCTGGGGGGAGGTCAGCCCCAGCATTTT	CASSNDLGGGQPQHF
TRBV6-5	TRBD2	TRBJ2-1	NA	TGTGCCAGCAGTTATGGCGGGGGACGCTACAATGAGCAGTTCTTC	CASSYGGGRYNEQFF
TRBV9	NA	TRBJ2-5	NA	TGTGCCAGCAGCGTAGGGGCCCTTGGACTCTCCCCAAATCAAGAGACCCAGTACTTC	CASSVGALGLSPNQETQYF
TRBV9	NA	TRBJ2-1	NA	TGTGCCAGCAGCGTAGGTGGTCATCAGGATGAGCAGTTCTTC	CASSVGGHQDEQFF
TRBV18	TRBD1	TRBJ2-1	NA	TGTGCCAGCACAATACAGGGGGCAGTTTCCTACAATGAGCAGTTCTTC	CASTIQGAVSYNEQFF
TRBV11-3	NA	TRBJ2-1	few	TGTGCCAGCAGCTTCGGAGTCACCTACAATGAGCAGTTCTTC	CASSFGVTYNEQFF
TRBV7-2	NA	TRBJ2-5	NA	TGTGCCAGCAGCTTAAGTGGGACAAAGTCGGTAGAGACCCAGTACTTC	CASSLSGTKSVETQYF
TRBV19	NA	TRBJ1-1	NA	TGTGCCAGTAGTAGTAGGACAGCACTGAACACTGAAGCTTTCTTT	CASSSRTALNTEAFF
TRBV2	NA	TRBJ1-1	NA	TGTGCCAGCAGAGAGGGGAACACTGAAGCTTTCTTT	CASREGNTEAFF